A single sample is the source of the 28 T cell receptor beta chains below, sequenced in a study of blood T cell repertoires in COVID-19 (dated by TCRdb to about 2020). The library was obtained by the immunoSEQ multiplex PCR assay. The table comes from immuneACCESS by way of TCRdb, which keeps in-frame sequences with V and J called. Part of the clones is missing from these tables; in studies checked, under half for an unresolved V gene and the rest for unknown reasons. The sample table lists fewer than 25,000 clones, roughly 86% of them with a count of one. 4.5% to 6.5% of the sample lies in the top ten. The specimen sequenced was peripheral blood. These receptor sequences come from a man aged 45-65 years with active COVID-19.

The J gene is TRBJ1-1, the V gene TRBV18; no firm D call. Per germline, CDR1 KGHSH and CDR2 LQKENI. Deletions cut 6 bases from V and 0 bases from J, with 11 bases between. This CDR3 has 14 residues. CDR3 region: CASSQQDMNTEAFF. Here the CDR3 DNA reads TGTGCCAGCTCTCAACAAGACATGAACACTGAAGCTTTCTTT.

V usage is TRBV11-3 and J usage is TRBJ2-5; 8 positions agree with TRBD1. Per germline, CDR1 SGHNT and CDR2 YENEEA. The CDR3 is 16 residues long. The V segment lost 2 bases and the J segment 4 bases; nucleotides outside the gene matches: 9. CDR3 loop: CASSLNRDRMGETQYF. The CDR3 DNA reads as TGTGCCAGCAGCTTAAATAGGGACAGGATGGGAGAGACCCAGTACTTC.

The chain joins TRBV7-9 to TRBJ1-1, with no clear D. CDR3 length: 13 residues. Trimming left V 2 bases short and J 4 bases short, with 8 bases between. Germline loops: CDR1 SEHNR, CDR2 FQNEAQ (reference sequence). CDR3 DNA sequence: TGTGCCAGCAGCTTATCTGCAGGCACTGAAGCTTTCTTT. This gives the protein CASSLSAGTEAFF.

The chain employs TRBV7-2 and TRBJ1-1, with D tentatively TRBD1 (6 bases). Germline CDR1 SGHTA, CDR2 FQGNSA. The CDR3 runs to 13 residues. V was shortened by 3 bases and J by 5 bases, with 10 bases between the two germline ends. CDR3 nucleotides: TGTGCCAGCAGCTTCGGACAGAGGACTGAAGCTTTCTTT. It is translated as CASSFGQRTEAFF.

The V and J genes are TRBV5-6 and TRBJ1-5; 7 bases align to TRBD1. The CDR3 extends over 14 amino acids. V trimming: 3 bases; J trimming: 3 bases; junction bases outside the gene matches: 3. Germline CDR1 and CDR2: SGHDT and YYEEEE. CDR3 DNA: TGTGCCAGCAGCTCGACAGGGTACAATCAGCCCCAGCATTTT. It yields the protein CASSSTGYNQPQHF.

V is TRBV19 and J is TRBJ2-7; 8 bases agree with TRBD1. V was pared by 6 bases and J by 3 bases, with 13 bases of the junction left unmatched. Germline values: CDR1 LNHDA, CDR2 SQIVND (reference sequence). CDR3 length: 16 amino acids. CDR3 coding DNA: TGTGCCAGTAGGGGACAGGATTCACCCCCCATCTACGAGCAGTACTTC. Translated: CASRGQDSPPIYEQYF.

This clone was counted a single time. J is TRBJ1-2 and V is TRBV7-2, with 7 bases that match TRBD1. The V segment lost 4 bases and the J segment 6 bases; nucleotides outside the gene matches: 14. Looked up from germline, CDR1 is SGHTA and CDR2 is FQGNSA. The CDR3 has 16 amino acids. CDR3 residues: CASSSYGGGGVNGYTF. In DNA, the CDR3 is TGTGCCAGCAGCTCCTATGGTGGAGGGGGCGTCAATGGCTACACCTTC.

The gene calls are TRBV6-7 and TRBJ2-6; 9 positions agree with TRBD1. TRBV6-7 is treated as an ORF (open reading frame) with a function not yet certain. The CDR3 sequence is 20 residues long. J lost 0 bases, V lost 0 bases, and 9 bases had no gene match. As DNA, the CDR3 is TGTGCCAGCAGTTACTCGACCCGGACAGGGGACCGCTCTGGGGCCAACGTCCTGACTTTC. It codes for CASSYSTRTGDRSGANVLTF.

The rearrangement links TRBV30 to TRBJ2-3, with 11 bases that match TRBD2. The CDR3 contains 18 residues. After removal of 4 bases from V and 5 bases from J, the junction contained 17 bases not matched to a gene. Germline CDR1 reads GTSNPN; CDR2 reads SVGIG (reference sequence). The CDR3 spells CAWTPPPTSGRWGDTQYF. As DNA, the CDR3 is TGTGCCTGGACCCCTCCCCCCACTAGCGGGAGATGGGGAGATACGCAGTATTTT.

The chain combines TRBV5-6 with TRBJ1-5; D ambiguous. The CDR3 sequence is 15 residues long. The V end was cut by 0 bases, the J end by 3 bases, with 10 bases between. Germline V gives CDR1 SGHDT, CDR2 YYEEEE. The CDR3 sequence: CASSLGAYPNQPQHF. The CDR3 DNA reads TGTGCCAGCAGCTTGGGGGCGTACCCCAATCAGCCCCAGCATTTT. The complete variable domain, with remaining parts taken from reference TRBV5-6 and TRBJ1-5, reads DAGVTQSPTHLIKTRGQQVTLRCSPKSGHDTVSWYQQALGQGPQFIFQYYEEEERQRGNFPDRFSGHQFPNYSSELNVNALLLGDSALYLCASSLGAYPNQPQHFGDGTRLSIL.

CDR3 coding DNA: TGTGCCAGCAGTTACGGGCTTTACGAGCAGTACTTC. Protein sequence: CASSYGLYEQYF. The chain links TRBV6-2 or TRBV6-3 to TRBJ2-7; D unclear. The CDR3 sequence is 12 residues long. CDR1 and CDR2 from the germline V gene are MNHEY and SVGEGT. V was pared by 2 bases and J by 4 bases, with 6 bases between.

In this sample, this clone turned up once. V gene TRBV2 combines with J gene TRBJ2-5; no firm D call. This CDR3 comprises 14 residues. Germline values: CDR1 SNHLY, CDR2 FYNNEI. Trimming took off 6 bases at V and 4 bases at J, with 15 bases between the two ends. The CDR3 DNA reads TGTGCCAGCAGGTTTGCAACCAACGGAGAGACCCAGTACTTC. Translated, it gives CASRFATNGETQYF.

This chain connects TRBV7-2 to TRBJ2-1, with 14 bases fitting TRBD2. CDR1 SGHTA and CDR2 FQGNSA come from the germline V gene. The V and J ends lost 3 bases and 5 bases, in that order; junction bases with no gene match: 9. This CDR3 comprises 18 residues. The CDR3 reads CASSFKGTSGGRNNEQFF. CDR3 DNA sequence: TGTGCCAGCAGCTTCAAGGGGACTAGCGGGGGACGCAACAATGAGCAGTTCTTC.

This clone has a handful of counts. The chain links TRBV19 to TRBJ1-4; 8 bases align to TRBD1. CDR3 size: 14 residues. V was pared by 6 bases and J by 8 bases, with 8 bases of the junction left unmatched. Germline CDR1 reads LNHDA; CDR2 reads SQIVND (reference sequence). CDR3 in amino acids: CASRHPDREEKLFF. CDR3 nucleotide sequence: TGTGCCAGTAGGCACCCGGACAGGGAAGAAAAACTGTTTTTT.

The chain recombines TRBV19 with TRBJ1-6; 8 bases agree with TRBD1. The V gene's germline CDR1 is LNHDA and CDR2 SQIVND (reference sequence). CDR3 size: 14 residues. Trimming at V came to 6 bases and at J to 7 bases, leaving 5 bases not matched to a gene. The CDR3, as DNA: TGTGCCAGTAGGGACAGGGACTCGAATTCACCCCTCCACTTT. Residues: CASRDRDSNSPLHF.

This sequence joins TRBV6-1 and TRBJ2-5; 15 bases fit TRBD2. CDR1 is MNHNS, CDR2 SASEGT, per germline. Germline trimming cut 4 bases from V and 5 bases from J; bases unmatched to any gene: 17. The CDR3 has 20 amino acids. In DNA form, the CDR3 reads TGTGCCAGCAGTGCCTCGGGTGGGACTAGCGGGAGGATTGCGGGGGAGACCCAGTACTTC. It specifies CASSASGGTSGRIAGETQYF.

This clone was picked up a small number of times. The CDR3 nucleotides are TGTGCCAGCAGCTTGGACAGTGCAGATACGCAGTATTTT. It encodes CASSLDSADTQYF. V gene TRBV5-4 combines with J gene TRBJ2-3, with D uncertain. The CDR3 covers 13 residues. From germline, CDR1 is SGHNT and CDR2 YYREEE (reference sequence). V was trimmed by 0 bases and J by 4 bases, leaving 6 bases between them. Full variable domain (missing parts from reference TRBV5-4 and TRBJ2-3): ETGVTQSPTHLIKTRGQQVTLRCSSQSGHNTVSWYQQALGQGPQFIFQYYREEENGRGNFPPRFSGLQFPNYSSELNVNALELDDSALYLCASSLDSADTQYFGPGTRLTVL.

The chain carries TRBV6-5 and TRBJ2-7; a weak D match, TRBD2 (5 bases). The ends were cut back, 0 bases at V and 0 bases at J, with 9 bases in the middle. Germline V gene sequence: CDR1 MNHEY, CDR2 SVGAGI. The CDR3 consists of 15 residues. This CDR3 reads CASSYSTGSSYEQYF. CDR3 sequence (DNA): TGTGCCAGCAGTTACTCGACTGGGAGCTCCTACGAGCAGTACTTC.

This chain links TRBV27 with TRBJ2-3; 9 nucleotides agree with TRBD1. The CDR3 extends over 17 amino acids. Trimming removed 6 bases from V and 2 bases from J; junction bases left unmatched: 12. CDR1 MNHEY and CDR2 SMNVEV come from the germline V gene (reference sequence). CDR3 in amino acids: CASSPTPGTGYTDTQYF. The DNA for the CDR3 is TGTGCCAGCAGCCCAACTCCCGGGACAGGGTACACAGATACGCAGTATTTT.

The chain employs TRBV3-1 (or the pseudogene TRBV3-2) and TRBJ2-7, with D possibly TRBD1 on 5 matching bases. Trimming took 1 base from V and 5 from J, leaving 12 bases between them. This CDR3 has 14 residues. Germline CDR1 LGHDT, CDR2 YNNKEL (reference sequence). CDR3 in DNA: TGTGCCAGCAGCCAAGCCCGGCAGGGCCACGAGCAGTACTTC. Residues: CASSQARQGHEQYF.

V gene TRBV27 combines with J gene TRBJ1-6, with 7 bases lining up with TRBD1. With V trimmed by 3 bases and J by 10 bases, 3 bases remained unmatched. Per germline, CDR1 MNHEY and CDR2 SMNVEV (reference sequence). This CDR3 is 13 amino acids long. This chain's CDR3 is CASSFRGDSPLHF. Here the CDR3 DNA reads TGTGCCAGCAGTTTCAGGGGGGACTCACCCCTCCACTTT.

The DNA of the CDR3 is TGTGCCAGCAGCTGGAAGGACGGGAATCTTCAGCCCCAGCATTTT. This encodes CASSWKDGNLQPQHF. V is TRBV7-2 and J is TRBJ1-5; unclear D gene. V was shortened by 4 bases and J by 6 bases, with 16 bases between the two germline ends. The CDR3 extends over 15 amino acids. From germline, CDR1 is SGHTA and CDR2 FQGNSA.

The rearrangement uses TRBV20-1 and TRBJ2-7; D not resolved. Per germline, CDR1 DFQATT and CDR2 SNEGSKA (reference sequence). Trimming cost V 3 bases and J 0 bases, with 6 bases left between them. The CDR3 is made up of 12 amino acids. The CDR3 loop reads CSASLSSYEQYF. For the CDR3, the DNA is TGCAGTGCTAGTCTTAGCTCCTACGAGCAGTACTTC.

This clone has just a few counts. A junction boundary mismatches the germline segment, possibly from a read error. The chain joins TRBV18 to TRBJ2-1; D ambiguous. The CDR3 loop spans 15 amino acids. Germline CDR1 is KGHSH and CDR2 is LQKENI. The CDR3 here is CASSPQPYKISEEFF. CDR3 nucleotide sequence: TGTGCCAGCTCACCACAACCCTACAAGATATCTGAGGAGTTCTTC.

The chain combines TRBV6-6 with TRBJ1-1; D perhaps matches TRBD1 (5 bases). Germline V gives CDR1 MNHNY, CDR2 SVGAGI (reference sequence). The CDR3 has 14 residues. The V and J ends lost 10 bases and 1 base respectively, with 16 bases between them. The CDR3 is CATERGAGNTEAFF. DNA for the CDR3: TGTGCCACGGAAAGGGGAGCGGGGAACACTGAAGCTTTCTTT.

The V gene is TRBV9, the J gene TRBJ2-5; 9 bases are a match to TRBD2. Unmatched junction bases numbered 7, after V lost 2 bases and J lost 5 bases. The CDR3 runs to 15 residues. In germline, CDR1 is SGDLS, CDR2 YYNGEE. CDR3 protein: CASSVGGGARETQYF. CDR3 coding DNA: TGTGCCAGCAGCGTCGGCGGGGGGGCGAGGGAGACCCAGTACTTC.

This clone was seen only a few times. The rearrangement joins TRBV5-1 to TRBJ1-1; TRBD1 matches at 7 bases. The J segment lost 4 bases and the V segment lost 0 bases, leaving 6 bases of the junction unmatched. Germline values: CDR1 SGHRS, CDR2 YFSETQ. The CDR3 totals 15 residues. The CDR3, as DNA: TGCGCCAGCAGCTTGGTGGGGACAGCGGGCACTGAAGCTTTCTTT. As protein: CASSLVGTAGTEAFF.

This chain links TRBV28 with TRBJ1-3; TRBD1 aligns across 11 bases. The germline V gene encodes CDR1 MDHEN and CDR2 SYDVKM. The CDR3 extends over 17 amino acids. V dropped 10 bases and J dropped 4; count of bases not matched to a gene: 15. The CDR3: CATVPFGDRGVGNTIYF. The DNA for the CDR3 is TGTGCCACCGTGCCGTTCGGGGACAGGGGGGTAGGAAACACCATATATTTT.